This TCR beta chain was retrieved from a study of human T cells and chemical hapten exposure. There are 15 residues in the CDR3. V gave up 6 bases and J gave up 2 bases; unmatched junction bases: 10. CDR1 and CDR2 from the germline V gene are MDHEN and SYDVKM. This clonotype was seen at least ten times. Authors' analysis steps: Samples contained a median of about 96,000 TCRs, with a range of about 23,224 to 700,000. Each CDR3 protein gets one entry after TCRdb re-called the RACE reads with MiXCR. These V and J calls derive from TCRdb rather than the authors' analysis. The table shows about 350,000 distinct CDR3 sequences, with around 5.5% occurring only once. Time point noted: pre-sensitization, week 0. Treatment denoted: therapeutic diphenylcyclopropenone sensitization with weekly scalp DPC.

This specimen consisted of whole blood, obtained in connection with sensitization to the hapten diphenylcyclopropenone (DPC). The TCR originated in a woman aged 18-29 years with alopecia areata. Some clones in this sample may be carry-over from other donors' samples. The V call is TRBV28, the J call TRBJ2-7; TRBD1 agrees at 7 bases. The CDR3 loop is CASRLLGTDTYEQYF. Here the CDR3 DNA reads TGTGCCAGCAGGCTGCTGGGGACAGACACCTACGAGCAGTACTTC. Based on the CDR3 plus reference TRBV28 and TRBJ2-7, the full variable domain is DVKVTQSSRYLVKRTGEKVFLECVQDMDHENMFWYRQDPGLGLRLIYFSYDVKMKEKGDIPEGYSVSREKKERFSLILESASTNQTSMYLCASRLLGTDTYEQYFGPGTRLTVT.